This record covers a single T cell receptor beta chain. No antigen is known for it. Healthy Caucasians, and only they, were the donors. The data derive from a study of identical twins. Study-level findings and limits: Less excess twin sharing appeared in beta out-of-frame sequences. Cross-sectional statistical analysis, not tracking of the same donors, underpinned the conclusions.

From the 5' RACE reads, TCRdb called clonotypes with MiXCR, one entry per CDR3 protein. The data contain 1.5 million or so distinct CDR3 sequences, roughly 35% of them singletons. The CDR3 is 15 amino acids. Germline values: CDR1 LGHNA, CDR2 YNFKEQ. After removal of 6 bases from V and 1 base from J, the junction contained 6 bases not matched to a gene. The TCR sequence derives from a newborn girl in good health. V gene TRBV4-2 combines with J gene TRBJ2-4, with 7 bases matching TRBD2. The sequenced sample consisted of cord blood. For the CDR3, the DNA is TGTGCCAGCAGTCAGAGCGGGGAGGCCAAAAACATTCAGTACTTC. It specifies CASSQSGEAKNIQYF.